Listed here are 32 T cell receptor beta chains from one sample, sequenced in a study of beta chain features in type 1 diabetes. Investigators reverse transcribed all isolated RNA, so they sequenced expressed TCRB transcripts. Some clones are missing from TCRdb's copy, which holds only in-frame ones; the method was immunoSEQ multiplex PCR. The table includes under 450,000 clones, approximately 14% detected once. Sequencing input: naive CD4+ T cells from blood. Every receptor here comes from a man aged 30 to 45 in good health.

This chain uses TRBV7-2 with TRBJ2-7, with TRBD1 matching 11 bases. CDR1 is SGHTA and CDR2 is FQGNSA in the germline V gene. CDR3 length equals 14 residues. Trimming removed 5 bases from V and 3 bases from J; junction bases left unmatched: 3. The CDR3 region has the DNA TGTGCCAGCAGCCGGACAGGGGGCGACTACGAGCAGTACGTC. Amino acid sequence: CASSRTGGDYEQYV.

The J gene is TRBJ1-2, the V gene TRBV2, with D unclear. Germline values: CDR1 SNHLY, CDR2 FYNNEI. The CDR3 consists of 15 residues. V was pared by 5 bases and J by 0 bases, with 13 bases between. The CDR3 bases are TGTGCCAGCAGTTACCGACAAGCAGCTAACTATGGCTACACCTTC. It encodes CASSYRQAANYGYTF.

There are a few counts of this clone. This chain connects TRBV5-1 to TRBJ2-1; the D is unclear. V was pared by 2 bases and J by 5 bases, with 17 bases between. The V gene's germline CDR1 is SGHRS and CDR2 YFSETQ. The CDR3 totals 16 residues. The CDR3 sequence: CASSLRTSQADNEQFF. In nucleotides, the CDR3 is TGCGCCAGCAGCTTAAGGACGTCCCAGGCGGACAATGAGCAGTTCTTC.

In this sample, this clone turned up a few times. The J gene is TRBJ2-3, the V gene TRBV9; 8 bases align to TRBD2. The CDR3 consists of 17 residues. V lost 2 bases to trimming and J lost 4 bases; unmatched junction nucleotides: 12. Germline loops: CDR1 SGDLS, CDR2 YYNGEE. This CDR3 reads CASSVRGLAGTSDTQYF. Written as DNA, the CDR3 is TGTGCCAGCAGCGTTCGCGGGCTAGCGGGTACGTCAGATACGCAGTATTTT.

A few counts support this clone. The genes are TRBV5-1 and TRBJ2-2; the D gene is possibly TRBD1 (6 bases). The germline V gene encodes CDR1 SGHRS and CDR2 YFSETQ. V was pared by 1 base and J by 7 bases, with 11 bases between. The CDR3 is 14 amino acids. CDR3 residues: CASSLSGAGGELFF. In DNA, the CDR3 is TGCGCCAGCAGCTTGTCAGGGGCCGGCGGGGAGCTGTTTTTT. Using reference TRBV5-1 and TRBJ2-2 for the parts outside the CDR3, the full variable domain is KAGVTQTPRYLIKTRGQQVTLSCSPISGHRSVSWYQQTPGQGLQFLFEYFSETQRNKGNFPGRFSGRQFSNSRSEMNVSTLELGDSALYLCASSLSGAGGELFFGEGSRLTVL.

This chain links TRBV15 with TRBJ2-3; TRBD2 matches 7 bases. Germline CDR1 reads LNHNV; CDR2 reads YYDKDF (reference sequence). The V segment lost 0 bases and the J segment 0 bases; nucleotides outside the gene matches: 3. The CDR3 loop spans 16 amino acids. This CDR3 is CATSRDGRGSTDTQYF. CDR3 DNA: TGTGCCACCAGCAGAGATGGGCGGGGGAGCACAGATACGCAGTATTTT. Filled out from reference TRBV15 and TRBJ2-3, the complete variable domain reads DAMVIQNPRYQVTQFGKPVTLSCSQTLNHNVMYWYQQKSSQAPKLLFHYYDKDFNNEADTPDNFQSRRPNTSFCFLDIRSPGLGDTAMYLCATSRDGRGSTDTQYFGPGTRLTVL.

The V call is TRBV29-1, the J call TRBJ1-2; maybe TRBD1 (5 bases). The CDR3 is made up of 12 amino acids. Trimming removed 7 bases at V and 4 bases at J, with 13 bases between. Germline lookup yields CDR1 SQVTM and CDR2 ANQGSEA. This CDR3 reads CSAAGTAYGYTF. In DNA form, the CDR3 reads TGCAGCGCCGCTGGGACGGCCTATGGCTACACCTTC.

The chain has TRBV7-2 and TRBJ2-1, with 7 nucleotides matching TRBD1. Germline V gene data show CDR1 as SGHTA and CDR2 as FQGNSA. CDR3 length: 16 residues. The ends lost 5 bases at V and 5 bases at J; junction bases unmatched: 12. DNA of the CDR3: TGTGCCAGCAGCCCGGGACAGCCTCTATTAGACAATGAGCAGTTCTTC. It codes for CASSPGQPLLDNEQFF.

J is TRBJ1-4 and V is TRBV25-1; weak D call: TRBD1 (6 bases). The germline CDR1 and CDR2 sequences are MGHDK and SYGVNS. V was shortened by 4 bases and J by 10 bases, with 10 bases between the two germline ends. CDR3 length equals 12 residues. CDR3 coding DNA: TGTGCCAGCAGTGCCAGGGGAGGAAAACTGTTTTTT. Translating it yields CASSARGGKLFF.

Here the CDR3 DNA reads TGTGCCAGCAGCCGCGGGCGGCGGGACGCTGGAAACACCATATATTTT. The encoded protein is CASSRGRRDAGNTIYF. This chain links TRBV7-9 with TRBJ1-3; weak D call: TRBD1 (5 bases). The V gene lost 5 bases and the J gene lost 2 bases, with 16 bases spanning the gap. The CDR3 covers 16 residues. Germline V CDR1 and CDR2: SEHNR, FQNEAQ (reference sequence). The full variable domain, rest sourced from reference TRBV7-9 and TRBJ1-3, is DTGVSQNPRHKITKRGQNVTFRCDPISEHNRLYWYRQTLGQGPEFLTYFQNEAQLEKSRLLSDRFSAERPKGSFSTLEIQRTEQGDSAMYLCASSRGRRDAGNTIYFGEGSWLTVV.

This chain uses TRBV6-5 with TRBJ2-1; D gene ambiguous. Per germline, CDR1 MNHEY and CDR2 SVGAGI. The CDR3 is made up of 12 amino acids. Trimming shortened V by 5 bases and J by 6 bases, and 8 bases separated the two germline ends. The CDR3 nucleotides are TGTGCCAGCAGTCCTCCAGGCAATGAGCAGTTCTTC. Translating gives CASSPPGNEQFF.

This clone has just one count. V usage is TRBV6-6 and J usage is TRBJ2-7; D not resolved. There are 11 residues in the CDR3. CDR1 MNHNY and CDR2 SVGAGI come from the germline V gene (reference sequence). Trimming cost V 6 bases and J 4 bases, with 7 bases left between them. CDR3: CASRFRYEQYF. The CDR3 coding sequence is TGTGCCAGCAGGTTCCGATACGAGCAGTACTTC.

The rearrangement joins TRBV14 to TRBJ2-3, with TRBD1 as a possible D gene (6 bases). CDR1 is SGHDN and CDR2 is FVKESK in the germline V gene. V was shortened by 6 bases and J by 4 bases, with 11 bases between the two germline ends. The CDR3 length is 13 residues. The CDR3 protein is CASSPRGPDTQYF. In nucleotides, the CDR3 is TGTGCCAGCAGTCCCAGGGGTCCAGATACGCAGTATTTT.

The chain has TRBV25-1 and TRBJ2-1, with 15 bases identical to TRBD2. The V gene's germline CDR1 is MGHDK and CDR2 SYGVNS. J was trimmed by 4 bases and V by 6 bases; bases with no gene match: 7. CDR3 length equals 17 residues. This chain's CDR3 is CASSGLAGGARYNEQFF. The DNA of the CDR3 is TGTGCCAGCAGCGGACTAGCGGGGGGGGCGAGGTACAATGAGCAGTTCTTC.

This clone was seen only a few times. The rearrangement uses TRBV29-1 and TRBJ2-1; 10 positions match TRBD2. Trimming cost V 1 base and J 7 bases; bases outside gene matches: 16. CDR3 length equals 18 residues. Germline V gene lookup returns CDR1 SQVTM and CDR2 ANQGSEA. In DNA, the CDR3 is TGCAGCGTTGAAGCCACGGACGTTAGCGGGAGGAGGAGGAATGAGCAGTTCTTC. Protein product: CSVEATDVSGRRRNEQFF.

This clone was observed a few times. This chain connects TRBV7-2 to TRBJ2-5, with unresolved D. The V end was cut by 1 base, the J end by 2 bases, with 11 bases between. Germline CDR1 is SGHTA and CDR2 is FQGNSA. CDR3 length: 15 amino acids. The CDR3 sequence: CASSLVVGQQETQYF. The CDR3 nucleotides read TGTGCCAGCAGCTTAGTAGTCGGTCAGCAAGAGACCCAGTACTTC.

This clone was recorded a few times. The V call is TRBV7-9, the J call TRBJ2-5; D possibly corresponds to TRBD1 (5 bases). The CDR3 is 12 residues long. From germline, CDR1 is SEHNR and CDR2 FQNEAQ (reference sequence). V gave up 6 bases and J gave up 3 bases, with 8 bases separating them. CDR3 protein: CASSKTEETQYF. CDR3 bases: TGTGCCAGCAGTAAGACAGAAGAGACCCAGTACTTC.

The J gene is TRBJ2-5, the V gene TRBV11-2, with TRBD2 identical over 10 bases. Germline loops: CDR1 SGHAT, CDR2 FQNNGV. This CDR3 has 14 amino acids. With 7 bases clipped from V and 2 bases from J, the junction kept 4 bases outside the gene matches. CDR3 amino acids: CASTTSGVQETQYF. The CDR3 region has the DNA TGTGCCAGCACCACTAGCGGGGTACAAGAGACCCAGTACTTC.

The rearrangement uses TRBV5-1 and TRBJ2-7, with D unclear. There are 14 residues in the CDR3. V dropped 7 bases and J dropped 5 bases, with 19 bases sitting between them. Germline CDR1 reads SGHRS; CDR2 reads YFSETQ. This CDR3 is CASGSGDLRNEQYF. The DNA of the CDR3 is TGCGCCAGCGGGTCGGGCGACCTACGAAACGAGCAGTACTTC.

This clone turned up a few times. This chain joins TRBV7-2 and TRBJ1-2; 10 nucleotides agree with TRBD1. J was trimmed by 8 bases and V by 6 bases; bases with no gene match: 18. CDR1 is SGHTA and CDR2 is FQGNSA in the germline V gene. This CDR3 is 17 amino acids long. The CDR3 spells CASSLLFAGQGRRGYTF. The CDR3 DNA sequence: TGTGCCAGCAGTTTACTCTTCGCGGGACAGGGGAGAAGAGGCTACACCTTC. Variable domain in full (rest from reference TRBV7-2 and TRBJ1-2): GAGVSQSPSNKVTEKGKDVELRCDPISGHTALYWYRQSLGQGLEFLIYFQGNSAPDKSGLPSDRFSAERTGGSVSTLTIQRTQQEDSAVYLCASSLLFAGQGRRGYTFGSGTRLTVV.

The chain's CDR3 is CSVAGTGDRGYTF. The DNA of the CDR3 is TGCAGCGTTGCCGGGACAGGGGATCGTGGCTACACCTTC. The genes are TRBV29-1 and TRBJ1-2, with 10 bases fitting TRBD1. Germline assignment: CDR1 SQVTM and CDR2 ANQGSEA. The ends lost 4 bases at V and 7 bases at J; junction bases unmatched: 6. The CDR3 is 13 residues long.

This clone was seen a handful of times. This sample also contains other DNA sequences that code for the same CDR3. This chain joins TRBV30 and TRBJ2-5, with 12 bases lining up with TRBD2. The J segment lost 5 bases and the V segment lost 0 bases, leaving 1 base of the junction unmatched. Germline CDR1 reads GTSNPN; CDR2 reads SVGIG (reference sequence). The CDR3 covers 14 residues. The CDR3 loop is CAWSVLAGGETQYF. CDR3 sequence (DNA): TGTGCCTGGAGTGTTCTAGCGGGAGGGGAGACCCAGTACTTC.

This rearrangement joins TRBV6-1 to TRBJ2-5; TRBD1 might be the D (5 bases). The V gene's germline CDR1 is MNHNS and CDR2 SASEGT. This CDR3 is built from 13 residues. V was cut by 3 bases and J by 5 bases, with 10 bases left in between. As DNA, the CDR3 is TGTGCCAGCAGTGACAGGGTGGGGGAGACCCAGTACTTC. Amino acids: CASSDRVGETQYF.

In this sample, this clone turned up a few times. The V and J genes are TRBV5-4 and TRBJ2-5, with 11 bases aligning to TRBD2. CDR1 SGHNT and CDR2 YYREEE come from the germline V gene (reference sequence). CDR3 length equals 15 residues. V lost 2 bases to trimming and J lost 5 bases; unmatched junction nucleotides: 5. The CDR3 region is CASSFISGGAETQYF. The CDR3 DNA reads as TGTGCCAGCAGCTTTATTAGCGGGGGGGCGGAGACCCAGTACTTC.

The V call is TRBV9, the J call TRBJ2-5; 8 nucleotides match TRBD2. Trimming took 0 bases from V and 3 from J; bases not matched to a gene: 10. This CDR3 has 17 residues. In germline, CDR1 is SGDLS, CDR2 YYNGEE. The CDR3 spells CASSVGLSGEGEETQYF. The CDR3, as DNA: TGTGCCAGCAGCGTAGGTCTTAGCGGGGAAGGGGAAGAGACCCAGTACTTC. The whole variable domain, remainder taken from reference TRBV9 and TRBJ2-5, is DSGVTQTPKHLITATGQRVTLRCSPRSGDLSVYWYQQSLDQGLQFLIQYYNGEERAKGNILERFSAQQFPDLHSELNLSSLELGDSALYFCASSVGLSGEGEETQYFGPGTRLLVL.

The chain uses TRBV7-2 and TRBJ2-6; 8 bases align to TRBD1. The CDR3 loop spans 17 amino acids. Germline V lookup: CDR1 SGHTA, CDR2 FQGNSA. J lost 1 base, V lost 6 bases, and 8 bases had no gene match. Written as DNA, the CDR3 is TGTGCCAGCAGTCCCGGGACAGGACTATCTGGGGCCAACGTCCTGACTTTC. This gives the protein CASSPGTGLSGANVLTF.

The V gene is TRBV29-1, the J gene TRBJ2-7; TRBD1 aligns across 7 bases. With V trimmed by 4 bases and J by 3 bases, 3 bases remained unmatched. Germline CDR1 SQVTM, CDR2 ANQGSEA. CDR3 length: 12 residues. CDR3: CSVVGDSYEQYF. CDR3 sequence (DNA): TGCAGCGTTGTAGGGGACAGCTACGAGCAGTACTTC.

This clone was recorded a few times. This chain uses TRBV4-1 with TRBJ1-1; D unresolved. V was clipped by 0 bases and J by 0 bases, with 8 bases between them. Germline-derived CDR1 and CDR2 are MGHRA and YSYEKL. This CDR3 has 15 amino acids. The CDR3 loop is CASSQERNLNTEAFF. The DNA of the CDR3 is TGCGCCAGCAGCCAAGAGCGAAACCTGAACACTGAAGCTTTCTTT.

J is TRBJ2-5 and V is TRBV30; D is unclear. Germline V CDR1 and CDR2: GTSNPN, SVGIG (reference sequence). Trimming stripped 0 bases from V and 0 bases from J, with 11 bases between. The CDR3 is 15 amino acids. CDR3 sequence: CAWSVNAVYQETQYF. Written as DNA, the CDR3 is TGTGCCTGGAGTGTAAATGCCGTCTACCAAGAGACCCAGTACTTC. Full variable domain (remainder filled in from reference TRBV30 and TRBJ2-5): SQTIHQWPATLVQPVGSPLSLECTVEGTSNPNLYWYRQAAGRGLQLLFYSVGIGQISSEVPQNLSASRPQDRQFILSSKKLLLSDSGFYLCAWSVNAVYQETQYFGPGTRLLVL.

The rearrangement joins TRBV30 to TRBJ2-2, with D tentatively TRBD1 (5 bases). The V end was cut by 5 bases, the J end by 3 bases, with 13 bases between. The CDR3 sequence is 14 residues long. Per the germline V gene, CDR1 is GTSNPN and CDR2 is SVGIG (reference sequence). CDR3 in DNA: TGTGCCTGGGACAGCCGGTGGGACACCGGGGAGCTGTTTTTT. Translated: CAWDSRWDTGELFF.

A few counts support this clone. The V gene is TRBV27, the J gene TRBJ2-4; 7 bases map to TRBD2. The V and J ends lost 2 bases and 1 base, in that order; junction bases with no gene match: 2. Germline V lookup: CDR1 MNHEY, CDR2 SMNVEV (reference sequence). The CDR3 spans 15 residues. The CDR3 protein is CASSLAGDAKNIQYF. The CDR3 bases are TGTGCCAGCAGTTTAGCGGGAGATGCCAAAAACATTCAGTACTTC.

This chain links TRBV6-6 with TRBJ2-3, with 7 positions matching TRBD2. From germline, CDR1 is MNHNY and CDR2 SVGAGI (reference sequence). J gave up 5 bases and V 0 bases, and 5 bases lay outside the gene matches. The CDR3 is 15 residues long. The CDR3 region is CASSYSGTTQDTQYF. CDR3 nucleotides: TGTGCCAGCAGTTACTCCGGGACTACGCAAGATACGCAGTATTTT.